The rows below give T cell receptor beta chains drawn from one sample of a study of identical twins. TCRdb re-analysed the 5' RACE reads in MiXCR, keeping a single row per CDR3 protein. The table has fewer than 350,000 distinct CDR3 sequences, less than 9% seen once. In addition, the sample was reused for a study of yellow fever vaccine responses in identical twins.

Sequencing input: memory (CD45RO+) T cells sorted from blood. Receptors originate from a woman aged 18-29 years in good health. The CDR3 runs from the conserved cysteine through the conserved F or W. Each record gives: D gene, clone size, V gene, J gene, CDR3 protein, CDR3 DNA. A D gene is named only where the DNA matches it firmly. Rows may omit the clone size; those that give it use once, few, many or a size class.

d_gene: TRBD2; abundance: few; v_gene: TRBV7-6; j_gene: TRBJ2-5; CDR3aa: CASSLRTGGPETQYF; CDR3nt: TGTGCCAGCAGCTTAAGAACGGGGGGGCCCGAGACCCAGTACTTC
d_gene: NA; abundance: many; v_gene: TRBV15; j_gene: TRBJ1-2; CDR3aa: CATSREGGNNYGYTF; CDR3nt: TGTGCCACCAGCAGAGAAGGGGGAAACAACTATGGCTACACCTTC
d_gene: TRBD2; abundance: many; v_gene: TRBV4-1; j_gene: TRBJ2-2; CDR3aa: CASSQATTGTSGGSSGELFF; CDR3nt: TGCGCCAGCAGCCAAGCGACAACCGGGACTAGCGGGGGATCTTCGGGGGAGCTGTTTTTT
d_gene: NA; abundance: NA; v_gene: TRBV29-1; j_gene: TRBJ2-3; CDR3aa: CSVEDKGQGPDTQYF; CDR3nt: TGCAGCGTTGAAGATAAGGGGCAGGGTCCAGATACGCAGTATTTT
d_gene: TRBD2; abundance: NA; v_gene: TRBV3-1; j_gene: TRBJ2-5; CDR3aa: CASSHPPLLTSGKETQYF; CDR3nt: TGTGCCAGCAGCCACCCCCCCCTACTGACTAGCGGAAAAGAGACCCAGTACTTC
d_gene: NA; abundance: many; v_gene: TRBV2; j_gene: TRBJ1-5; CDR3aa: CASSEHQGGQPQHF; CDR3nt: TGTGCCAGCAGTGAACATCAGGGCGGTCAGCCCCAGCATTTT
d_gene: NA; abundance: many; v_gene: TRBV6-5; j_gene: TRBJ1-6; CDR3aa: CASSFLADSALHF; CDR3nt: TGTGCCAGCAGTTTCCTGGCGGATTCGGCCCTCCACTTT
d_gene: TRBD2; abundance: few; v_gene: TRBV11-3; j_gene: TRBJ2-1; CDR3aa: CASSLTSDHNEQFF; CDR3nt: TGTGCCAGCAGTTTGACTAGCGATCACAATGAGCAGTTCTTC
d_gene: TRBD2; abundance: few; v_gene: TRBV7-9; j_gene: TRBJ2-7; CDR3aa: CASSSTSGNYEQYF; CDR3nt: TGTGCCAGCAGCTCGACTAGCGGGAACTACGAGCAGTACTTC
d_gene: NA; abundance: many; v_gene: TRBV3-1; j_gene: TRBJ2-2; CDR3aa: CASSQVGGPRELFF; CDR3nt: TGTGCCAGCAGCCAAGTCGGAGGTCCGAGGGAGCTGTTTTTT
d_gene: NA; abundance: few; v_gene: TRBV20-1; j_gene: TRBJ2-2; CDR3aa: CSVRRSNLGELFF; CDR3nt: TGCAGTGTTAGGAGGAGTAATTTGGGGGAGCTGTTTTTT
d_gene: TRBD2; abundance: few; v_gene: TRBV27; j_gene: TRBJ2-6; CDR3aa: CASSSFGLANGANVLTF; CDR3nt: TGTGCCAGCAGTTCCTTTGGACTAGCGAATGGGGCCAACGTCCTGACTTTC
d_gene: NA; abundance: NA; v_gene: TRBV24-1; j_gene: TRBJ2-2; CDR3aa: CATSVGGLTGELFF; CDR3nt: TGTGCCACCAGTGTTGGCGGTCTTACCGGGGAGCTGTTTTTT
d_gene: NA; abundance: many; v_gene: TRBV2; j_gene: TRBJ1-1; CDR3aa: CAGTPLNTEAFF; CDR3nt: TGTGCCGGAACTCCACTGAACACTGAAGCTTTCTTT
d_gene: NA; abundance: few; v_gene: TRBV6-1; j_gene: TRBJ2-7; CDR3aa: CASSLGTTPSEQYF; CDR3nt: TGTGCCAGCAGTCTCGGGACGACCCCTTCGGAGCAGTACTTC
d_gene: TRBD2; abundance: few; v_gene: TRBV6-4; j_gene: TRBJ2-3; CDR3aa: CASSTSGGSTDTQYF; CDR3nt: TGTGCCAGCAGTACTAGCGGGGGGTCCACAGATACGCAGTATTTT
d_gene: TRBD2; abundance: few; v_gene: TRBV20-1; j_gene: TRBJ2-2; CDR3aa: CSAISGRGTGELFF; CDR3nt: TGCAGTGCTATTAGCGGGAGAGGTACCGGGGAGCTGTTTTTT